The present entry profiles one TCR beta chain with its context. The antigen remains undetermined. Primers for the PCR totalled 60 Vbeta and 13 Jbeta. Assay: immunoSEQ multiplex PCR; the TCRdb copy retains only in-frame clones and omits some. Of 90,000 to 150,000 clones in the sample, 65% to 75% were seen once. This specimen comes from a study of cytomegalovirus exposure and HLA in healthy donors. The germline gives CDR1 MDHEN, CDR2 SYDVKM. This CDR3 has 14 amino acids. V was clipped by 6 bases and J by 8 bases; unmatched bases: 9. Study-wide findings and caveats: Follow-up analysis later connected one missense variant in DCLRE1C with trimming of TCR beta V- and J-genes. As a later analysis showed, several of the most significant clusters appeared to be linked to common viral pathogens. Reports credit the classifier with highly specific, highly sensitive diagnosis of cytomegalovirus status.

This clonotype was obtained from a woman between 50 and 59 years old in good health and CMV-seropositive. Sequencing used PBMCs. The chain joins TRBV28 to TRBJ1-4; 7 bases match TRBD1. DNA for the CDR3: TGTGCCAGCAGGGAAACAGGGGAAGAGGAAAAACTGTTTTTT. It is translated as CASRETGEEEKLFF.